This is a list of T cell receptor beta chains from one sample in a study of vaccination and CD4 T cells after COVID-19. Using its own MiXCR run on the PCR reads, TCRdb lists one record per CDR3 protein. The sample carries 20,000 to 25,000 distinct CDR3 sequences, under 40% recorded once. These receptors have no identified antigens. Source: CD4+ T cells from blood, cultured in vitro, taken about 7 months after SARS-CoV-2 vaccination. The receptors here all came from a human donor who had recovered from COVID-19. The CDR3 runs from the conserved cysteine through the conserved F or W. D genes are given only for firm matches. Clone size is stated in some rows and not others, as once, few, many or a class when expanded.

CDR3nt: TGTGCCAGCAGTGAAGCGTGGACAACCTACGAGCAGTACTTC
CDR3aa: CASSEAWTTYEQYF
len: 14
j_gene: TRBJ2-7
v_gene: TRBV6-1
abundance: few
d_gene: -

CDR3nt: TGTGCCAGCAGCCAAGATCCCAGCGGGAGAACCTACGAGCAGTACTTC
CDR3aa: CASSQDPSGRTYEQYF
len: 16
j_gene: TRBJ2-7
v_gene: TRBV4-2
abundance: -
d_gene: TRBD2

CDR3nt: TGCAGCGTTGAAGGTGGGACGGAGGGGGGGTTCTTC
CDR3aa: CSVEGGTEGGFF
len: 12
j_gene: TRBJ2-1
v_gene: TRBV29-1
abundance: -
d_gene: -

CDR3nt: TGTGCCAGCAGTGATAAGGGGGCCGGAGAGACCCAGTACTTC
CDR3aa: CASSDKGAGETQYF
len: 14
j_gene: TRBJ2-5
v_gene: TRBV25-1
abundance: -
d_gene: TRBD1

CDR3nt: TGCAGTGCTAGCAGTTGGAGCTCCTACGAGCAGTACTTC
CDR3aa: CSASSWSSYEQYF
len: 13
j_gene: TRBJ2-7
v_gene: TRBV20-1
abundance: -
d_gene: -

CDR3nt: TGTGCCAGCAGCTTAACCGAAATAGCTTTCTTT
CDR3aa: CASSLTEIAFF
len: 11
j_gene: TRBJ1-1
v_gene: TRBV7-9
abundance: few
d_gene: -

CDR3nt: TGCAGTGCTGGGACTACCCAGATCTCCTACGAGCAGTACTTC
CDR3aa: CSAGTTQISYEQYF
len: 14
j_gene: TRBJ2-7
v_gene: TRBV20-1
abundance: -
d_gene: TRBD2

CDR3nt: TGTGCCAGCAGCTTGACCCACGATGAGCAGTTCTTC
CDR3aa: CASSLTHDEQFF
len: 12
j_gene: TRBJ2-1
v_gene: TRBV5-6
abundance: -
d_gene: -

CDR3nt: TGTGCCACCCTGGGGGCCTACGAGCAGTACTTC
CDR3aa: CATLGAYEQYF
len: 11
j_gene: TRBJ2-7
v_gene: TRBV28
abundance: -
d_gene: -

CDR3nt: TGTGCCAGCAGTTACTCAGGGGGAGGATACAATGAGCAGTTCTTC
CDR3aa: CASSYSGGGYNEQFF
len: 15
j_gene: TRBJ2-1
v_gene: TRBV6-5
abundance: few
d_gene: -

CDR3nt: TGTGCCACCAGCAGAGCGGGAACCTACAATGAGCAGTTCTTC
CDR3aa: CATSRAGTYNEQFF
len: 14
j_gene: TRBJ2-1
v_gene: TRBV15
abundance: few
d_gene: -

CDR3nt: TGTGCCAGCCGGATCGGACAGTTATACGAGCAGTACTTC
CDR3aa: CASRIGQLYEQYF
len: 13
j_gene: TRBJ2-7
v_gene: TRBV28
abundance: -
d_gene: -

CDR3nt: TGTGCCACCAGCAGAGGGGGCGGGGACTCCAACAGGACCAACAATGAGCAGTTCTTC
CDR3aa: CATSRGGGDSNRTNNEQFF
len: 19
j_gene: TRBJ2-1
v_gene: TRBV15
abundance: -
d_gene: -

CDR3nt: TGTGCCAGCAGTCGACTAGCGGGAGTCACAGATACGCAGTATTTT
CDR3aa: CASSRLAGVTDTQYF
len: 15
j_gene: TRBJ2-3
v_gene: TRBV27
abundance: -
d_gene: TRBD2

CDR3nt: TGTGCCAGTAGTAGGGGACAGAATATCTACGAGCAGTACTTC
CDR3aa: CASSRGQNIYEQYF
len: 14
j_gene: TRBJ2-7
v_gene: TRBV19
abundance: medium-sized
d_gene: TRBD1

CDR3nt: TGTGCTAGCAGCTCGTCCCCCAGGGGGGAGACCCAGTACTTC
CDR3aa: CASSSSPRGETQYF
len: 14
j_gene: TRBJ2-5
v_gene: TRBV7-7
abundance: -
d_gene: TRBD1

CDR3nt: TGTGCCATTAAGCGGGAGGCCGTCTATGAGCAGTTCTTC
CDR3aa: CAIKREAVYEQFF
len: 13
j_gene: TRBJ2-1
v_gene: TRBV7-2
abundance: few
d_gene: TRBD2

CDR3nt: TGTGCCAGCAGTGTGAACAATGAGCAGTTCTTC
CDR3aa: CASSVNNEQFF
len: 11
j_gene: TRBJ2-1
v_gene: TRBV28
abundance: few
d_gene: -

CDR3nt: TGTGCCAGTAGTATGGGCGGGGGGTCCTACGAGCAGTACTTC
CDR3aa: CASSMGGGSYEQYF
len: 14
j_gene: TRBJ2-7
v_gene: TRBV19
abundance: few
d_gene: TRBD2

CDR3nt: TGCAGTGAAAGACAGTACAATGAGCAGTTCTTC
CDR3aa: CSERQYNEQFF
len: 11
j_gene: TRBJ2-1
v_gene: TRBV20-1
abundance: -
d_gene: -

CDR3nt: TGCAGCGTTGGGACTAGCGGGAGGGCAGATACGCAGTATTTT
CDR3aa: CSVGTSGRADTQYF
len: 14
j_gene: TRBJ2-3
v_gene: TRBV29-1
abundance: -
d_gene: TRBD2

CDR3nt: TGCGCCAGCAGCTTGGCGGGAGATACACCGACCCAGTACTTC
CDR3aa: CASSLAGDTPTQYF
len: 14
j_gene: TRBJ2-5
v_gene: TRBV5-1
abundance: -
d_gene: -

CDR3nt: TGTGCCAGCAGCTACAACCGGCCCCCCCATCCGCAGTATTTT
CDR3aa: CASSYNRPPHPQYF
len: 14
j_gene: TRBJ2-3
v_gene: TRBV6-5
abundance: -
d_gene: -

CDR3nt: TGTGCCAGCAGTTATCGCGGCCTGGGGGCCAACGTCCTGACTTTC
CDR3aa: CASSYRGLGANVLTF
len: 15
j_gene: TRBJ2-6
v_gene: TRBV6-2/TRBV6-3
abundance: -
d_gene: -

CDR3nt: TGCAGCGTGACTAGCGGGAGTGATACGCAGTATTTT
CDR3aa: CSVTSGSDTQYF
len: 12
j_gene: TRBJ2-3
v_gene: TRBV29-1
abundance: few
d_gene: TRBD2

CDR3nt: TGTGCCAGCAGTCTGAGCATGGGACGGACGGGCACTGAAGCTTTCTTT
CDR3aa: CASSLSMGRTGTEAFF
len: 16
j_gene: TRBJ1-1
v_gene: TRBV6-1
abundance: -
d_gene: -

CDR3nt: TGTGCCACCAGTGGCAGCAGCTCCTACAATGAGCAGTTCTTC
CDR3aa: CATSGSSSYNEQFF
len: 14
j_gene: TRBJ2-1
v_gene: TRBV24-1
abundance: -
d_gene: -

CDR3nt: TGTGCCAGCAGCTTCGGGACTAGCGGGACGGAGACCCAGTACTTC
CDR3aa: CASSFGTSGTETQYF
len: 15
j_gene: TRBJ2-5
v_gene: TRBV11-3
abundance: -
d_gene: TRBD2

CDR3nt: TGCAGTGCTAGGGAGGACGGCTCTGGGGCCAACGTCCTGACTTTC
CDR3aa: CSAREDGSGANVLTF
len: 15
j_gene: TRBJ2-6
v_gene: TRBV20-1
abundance: -
d_gene: -

CDR3nt: TGTGCCAGCAGTGACTCGGGGGGAAGCTACACCTTC
CDR3aa: CASSDSGGSYTF
len: 12
j_gene: TRBJ1-2
v_gene: TRBV6-4
abundance: few
d_gene: -

CDR3nt: TGCAGTGCTAGGTTATTTCAGGACGGCTCCTATGGCTACACCTTC
CDR3aa: CSARLFQDGSYGYTF
len: 15
j_gene: TRBJ1-2
v_gene: TRBV20-1
abundance: few
d_gene: -

CDR3nt: TGTGCCAGTGACAGGGGCTATGAGCAGTTCTTC
CDR3aa: CASDRGYEQFF
len: 11
j_gene: TRBJ2-1
v_gene: TRBV19
abundance: -
d_gene: TRBD1

CDR3nt: TGTGCCAGCAGTTTACAGGAAGATTCACCCCTCCACTTT
CDR3aa: CASSLQEDSPLHF
len: 13
j_gene: TRBJ1-6
v_gene: TRBV28
abundance: -
d_gene: -

CDR3nt: TGTGCCAGCAGTCCATGGACTAGCGGGGGGCTCTACAATGAGCAGTTCTTC
CDR3aa: CASSPWTSGGLYNEQFF
len: 17
j_gene: TRBJ2-1
v_gene: TRBV28
abundance: few
d_gene: TRBD2

CDR3nt: TGTGCCAGCAGCCTACTCTTGGGACTCAACAATGAGCAGTTCTTC
CDR3aa: CASSLLLGLNNEQFF
len: 15
j_gene: TRBJ2-1
v_gene: TRBV7-9
abundance: -
d_gene: -

CDR3nt: TGTGCCAGCAGCTTGGGGACAAGGGCGTGGGGCCAGTTCTTC
CDR3aa: CASSLGTRAWGQFF
len: 14
j_gene: TRBJ2-1
v_gene: TRBV5-4
abundance: -
d_gene: -

CDR3nt: TGTGCCAGCAGCTTAGTCCCCTTGAGTTACGAGCAGTACTTC
CDR3aa: CASSLVPLSYEQYF
len: 14
j_gene: TRBJ2-7
v_gene: TRBV7-2
abundance: -
d_gene: -

CDR3nt: TGCAGTGCCGAGACTAGCGGGAGGGCCGGAGGCACAGATACGCAGTATTTT
CDR3aa: CSAETSGRAGGTDTQYF
len: 17
j_gene: TRBJ2-3
v_gene: TRBV20-1
abundance: few
d_gene: TRBD2

CDR3nt: TGTGCCACCAGTGACCGTGACAGGGGCCAAGAGACCCAGTACTTC
CDR3aa: CATSDRDRGQETQYF
len: 15
j_gene: TRBJ2-5
v_gene: TRBV24-1
abundance: few
d_gene: TRBD1

CDR3nt: TGCAGTGTTAACGCGAGGGTCGACTACGAGCAGTACTTC
CDR3aa: CSVNARVDYEQYF
len: 13
j_gene: TRBJ2-7
v_gene: TRBV20-1
abundance: few
d_gene: -

CDR3nt: TGCAGTGCTAAGACGACAGTTTATGGCTACACCTTC
CDR3aa: CSAKTTVYGYTF
len: 12
j_gene: TRBJ1-2
v_gene: TRBV20-1
abundance: -
d_gene: -

CDR3nt: TGTGCCAGCAGTACATCGAGGGAGGGCCGGGAGACCCAGTACTTC
CDR3aa: CASSTSREGRETQYF
len: 15
j_gene: TRBJ2-5
v_gene: TRBV28
abundance: -
d_gene: TRBD2

CDR3nt: TGTGCCAGCAGTTTAGCGCAGGGGGGTAATTCACCCCTCCACTTT
CDR3aa: CASSLAQGGNSPLHF
len: 15
j_gene: TRBJ1-6
v_gene: TRBV12-3/TRBV12-4
abundance: -
d_gene: TRBD1

CDR3nt: TGTGCCACCAGCAGAGACAGGGGGTACTCCTACGAGCAGTACTTC
CDR3aa: CATSRDRGYSYEQYF
len: 15
j_gene: TRBJ2-7
v_gene: TRBV15
abundance: -
d_gene: TRBD1

CDR3nt: TGTGCCAGCAGCTTAGTTTCCCAAAGACAAGAGACCCAGTACTTC
CDR3aa: CASSLVSQRQETQYF
len: 15
j_gene: TRBJ2-5
v_gene: TRBV7-2
abundance: -
d_gene: -

CDR3nt: TGTGCCAGCTCTCGACAGGGGGCTACCGATACGCAGTATTTT
CDR3aa: CASSRQGATDTQYF
len: 14
j_gene: TRBJ2-3
v_gene: TRBV7-9
abundance: few
d_gene: TRBD1

CDR3nt: TGTGCCAGCAGCTTTGACAGGAACTATGGCTACACCTTC
CDR3aa: CASSFDRNYGYTF
len: 13
j_gene: TRBJ1-2
v_gene: TRBV7-2
abundance: -
d_gene: -

CDR3nt: TGTGCCACCAGCAGAGATAGGGCAGGGGGCCATGGCTACACCTTC
CDR3aa: CATSRDRAGGHGYTF
len: 15
j_gene: TRBJ1-2
v_gene: TRBV15
abundance: -
d_gene: TRBD1

CDR3nt: TGTGCCAGCAGCCCCACCGGGACTAGCGTAGAGACCCAGTACTTC
CDR3aa: CASSPTGTSVETQYF
len: 15
j_gene: TRBJ2-5
v_gene: TRBV7-6
abundance: few
d_gene: TRBD2

CDR3nt: TGCAGCGCCTCGGAGAGGGTCGGAAACACTGAAGCTTTCTTT
CDR3aa: CSASERVGNTEAFF
len: 14
j_gene: TRBJ1-1
v_gene: TRBV29-1
abundance: -
d_gene: -

CDR3nt: TGTGCCAGCATCGGAGGGGGGCCTGGAGGAGCTTTCTTT
CDR3aa: CASIGGGPGGAFF
len: 13
j_gene: TRBJ1-1
v_gene: TRBV28
abundance: -
d_gene: -

CDR3nt: TGTGCCAGCAGTGAAGGGGACAGCTCCTACGAGCAGTACTTC
CDR3aa: CASSEGDSSYEQYF
len: 14
j_gene: TRBJ2-7
v_gene: TRBV6-1
abundance: few
d_gene: TRBD1

CDR3nt: TGTGCCAGCAGCTTATTGGTCGAGCAGTACTTC
CDR3aa: CASSLLVEQYF
len: 11
j_gene: TRBJ2-7
v_gene: TRBV7-9
abundance: few
d_gene: -

CDR3nt: TGTGCCAGCAGCGGAAGGACTAGCGGGGGTGAGCAGTTCTTC
CDR3aa: CASSGRTSGGEQFF
len: 14
j_gene: TRBJ2-1
v_gene: TRBV7-3
abundance: -
d_gene: TRBD2

CDR3nt: TGTGCCAGCAGCTTGGGTCCTGCGAAGAACACTGAAGCTTTCTTT
CDR3aa: CASSLGPAKNTEAFF
len: 15
j_gene: TRBJ1-1
v_gene: TRBV5-4
abundance: -
d_gene: -